Described below is a single TCR beta chain sequence and its context. Its antigen is still unknown. TCRdb fed the 5' RACE reads into MiXCR, producing one record per CDR3 protein. The data contain roughly 600,000 distinct CDR3 sequences, approximately 18% of them seen just once; the ten biggest clones take up about 11%. These data originate in a study of T-cell memory formation after mild COVID-19. Whole-study context: TCR clustering was largely donor specific. Study outcomes and limitations: SARS-CoV-2 specificity of second-wave clones peaking day 37 was unconfirmed. Balance between CD4 and CD8 was seen in clones contracting day 15 to 85, and a CD4+ lean was seen in later expanders.

The sample consisted of PBMCs or a T cell subset sorted from them (not recorded which). The receptor was derived from an adult woman who had mild COVID-19 (a few samples of this study predate the infection). Cell type and time point are not known.

The chain's CDR3 is CASRMGSLGAGELFF. CDR3 DNA: TGTGCCAGCAGAATGGGATCGTTGGGGGCCGGGGAGCTGTTTTTT. The V call is TRBV27, the J call TRBJ2-2; D may match TRBD1 or TRBD2 (5 bases each). This CDR3 is built from 15 residues. V was shortened by 6 bases and J by 6 bases, with 17 bases between the two germline ends. CDR1 is MNHEY and CDR2 is SMNVEV in the germline V gene (reference sequence).